This TCR beta chain appears in the sequencing data of a study of OX40 agonist ivuxolimab in advanced cancers. On the study more broadly: Two cutaneous melanoma patients and one hepatocellular carcinoma patient, three in all, had partial responses. General study findings and limits: Blood T cells, both CD4+ and CD8+, expanded clonally by week 6 at 0.1 to 3.0 mg/kg.

This clone was recorded once. Its specificity is not known. Autoimmune disease history or systemic immunosuppression barred patients. Sequenced by immunoSEQ multiplex PCR; TCRdb stores in-frame clones only, minus some. The sample records about 30,000 clones, just under 90% being singletons. The CDR3 totals 19 residues. Trimming removed 1 base from V and 0 bases from J, with 19 bases in between. The V gene's germline CDR1 is SEHNR and CDR2 FQNEAQ (reference sequence). This receptor was taken from an adult with an advanced solid tumor such as melanoma, head and neck, liver or kidney cancer. The chain uses TRBV7-9 and TRBJ2-4; D might be TRBD1 or TRBD2, each matching 6 bases. The source was CD4+ or CD8+ T cells sorted from blood, collected in a trial of the OX40 agonist ivuxolimab. DNA for the CDR3: TGTGCCAGCAGCTTAGAGGGTCGGGGGCAGACTTTAGCCAAAAACATTCAGTACTTC. It is translated as CASSLEGRGQTLAKNIQYF.